The 3 T cell receptor beta chains below all came from one sample that was sequenced in a study of blood T cell repertoires in COVID-19 (dated by TCRdb to the early 2020s). The library was built by means of the immunoSEQ multiplex PCR assay. TCRdb retrieved this table from immuneACCESS and kept in-frame rearrangements only. Not all clones are present; in checked studies, unresolved V genes account for under half, and no reason is known for the remainder. The sample table records around 400,000 clones; about 90% of these occur just once. 2.3% of the sample goes to the ten largest clones. Sequencing was performed on peripheral blood. Receptor source: a woman aged 60-70 years with COVID-19, enrolled during active disease.

V and J are TRBV2 and TRBJ2-1; 8 nucleotides match TRBD1. In germline, CDR1 is SNHLY, CDR2 FYNNEI. V was clipped by 3 bases and J by 12 bases; unmatched bases: 13. CDR3 length equals 15 residues. The chain's CDR3 is CASSEAIFTGGRQFF. The CDR3 region has the DNA TGTGCCAGCAGTGAGGCGATTTTTACAGGGGGAAGGCAGTTCTTC.

The gene calls are TRBV19 and TRBJ2-6, with D uncertain. This CDR3 is built from 16 residues. V dropped 8 bases and J dropped 4 bases, with 18 bases sitting between them. Germline CDR1 and CDR2: LNHDA and SQIVND (reference sequence). CDR3 DNA sequence: TGTGCCAGTTCGACACCAAGATACTCGGGGGCCAACGTCCTGACTTTC. Translated: CASSTPRYSGANVLTF.

In its sample, this clone was seen many times. The chain combines TRBV4-2 with TRBJ2-3, with 12 bases fitting TRBD2. J was trimmed by 5 bases and V by 2 bases; bases with no gene match: 5. The CDR3 is 16 amino acids. Looked up from germline, CDR1 is LGHNA and CDR2 is YNFKEQ. The DNA for the CDR3 is TGTGCCAGCAGCCAAAAGACTAGCGGGGGTCAAGATACGCAGTATTTT. Its translation: CASSQKTSGGQDTQYF.